Each of the 30 T cell receptor beta chains below was sequenced from the same sample in a study of neoadjuvant nivolumab and ipilimumab in lung cancer. Measured with immunoSEQ multiplex PCR; TCRdb has only the in-frame clones, and not every one. Among around 10,000 clones listed, roughly four fifths were seen once. Sequenced material: peripheral blood, taken before neoadjuvant nivolumab, alone or with ipilimumab. These receptors were obtained from an adult with non-small cell lung cancer.

This clone was observed a few times. The V gene is TRBV29-1, the J gene TRBJ1-2; 9 nucleotides match TRBD1. V was pared by 3 bases and J by 8 bases, with 7 bases of the junction left unmatched. The CDR3 runs to 13 residues. Germline loops: CDR1 SQVTM, CDR2 ANQGSEA. CDR3 in DNA: TGCAGCGTTGACCGGGACAGGGTATTAGGCTACACCTTC. Translating it yields CSVDRDRVLGYTF.

This chain uses TRBV6-5 with TRBJ2-1; the match to TRBD2 covers 9 bases. This CDR3 comprises 16 residues. The V and J ends lost 2 bases and 12 bases, in that order; junction bases with no gene match: 14. Germline CDR1 and CDR2: MNHEY and SVGAGI. The CDR3 DNA reads as TGTGCCAGCAGTTACCGGACTAGCGCCCTAAAAAAGGGGCAGTTCTTC. The encoded protein is CASSYRTSALKKGQFF.

The J gene is TRBJ2-7, the V gene TRBV28, with TRBD2 identical over 7 bases. Germline V gene sequence: CDR1 MDHEN, CDR2 SYDVKM. Trimming took 4 bases from V and 1 from J; bases not matched to a gene: 7. The CDR3 contains 15 residues. The CDR3: CASSSTTSASYEQYF. For the CDR3, the DNA is TGTGCCAGCAGTTCCACTACTAGCGCATCCTACGAGCAGTACTTC.

This chain's CDR3 is CASSPTGVVETQYF. CDR3 bases: TGTGCCAGCAGTCCGACAGGGGTGGTAGAGACCCAGTACTTC. The chain joins TRBV28 to TRBJ2-5; 8 bases map to TRBD1. CDR3 size: 14 residues. CDR1 is MDHEN and CDR2 is SYDVKM in the germline V gene. The V segment lost 5 bases and the J segment 4 bases; nucleotides outside the gene matches: 6.

J is TRBJ1-2 and V is TRBV14; D not certain. The CDR3 has 17 residues. V lost 5 bases and J 2 bases, leaving 21 bases between the germline ends. Germline-derived CDR1 and CDR2 are SGHDN and FVKESK. For the CDR3, the DNA is TGTGCCAGCAGCTCGGTTGACATAAGACCTTCGAACTATGGCTACACCTTC. This translates into CASSSVDIRPSNYGYTF.

The CDR3 DNA sequence: TGTGCCAGCAGCTTGGGAGACAGGGCAGAAACTAATGAAAAACTGTTTTTT. This encodes CASSLGDRAETNEKLFF. The chain is built from TRBV7-6 and TRBJ1-4; TRBD1 agrees at 7 bases. Per germline, CDR1 SGHVS and CDR2 FNYEAQ. The CDR3 is 17 amino acids. Trimming took 3 bases from V and 1 from J; bases not matched to a gene: 8.

This clone was picked up one time. The chain uses TRBV9 and TRBJ2-1; 8 bases line up with TRBD2. V shed 0 bases, J shed 9 bases, and the junction held 11 bases outside the gene matches. The CDR3 runs 16 residues. The V gene's germline CDR1 is SGDLS and CDR2 YYNGEE. CDR3 in DNA: TGTGCCAGCAGCGTAGGGGCGGGAGGAGGGATGGTTGAGCAGTTCTTC. This encodes CASSVGAGGGMVEQFF. Full variable domain (missing parts from reference TRBV9 and TRBJ2-1): DSGVTQTPKHLITATGQRVTLRCSPRSGDLSVYWYQQSLDQGLQFLIQYYNGEERAKGNILERFSAQQFPDLHSELNLSSLELGDSALYFCASSVGAGGGMVEQFFGPGTRLTVL.

The gene calls are TRBV7-9 and TRBJ2-1; 10 positions agree with TRBD2. The germline CDR1 and CDR2 sequences are SEHNR and FQNEAQ (reference sequence). J was trimmed by 0 bases and V by 7 bases; bases with no gene match: 15. The CDR3 has 19 amino acids. The CDR3 DNA reads TGTGCCAGCACCTCGGGGAGGGGACTAGCGCCCAGCTCCTACAATGAGCAGTTCTTC. It encodes CASTSGRGLAPSSYNEQFF.

The chain employs TRBV10-1 and TRBJ1-1; 8 nucleotides align to TRBD1. The CDR3 is 14 residues long. Germline CDR1 reads WNHNN; CDR2 reads SYGVQD (reference sequence). V shed 6 bases, J shed 1 base, and the junction held 4 bases outside the gene matches. The CDR3 protein is CASRAGTGNTEAFF. The CDR3 nucleotides are TGCGCCAGCAGAGCCGGGACAGGGAACACTGAAGCTTTCTTT.

This clone was found a few times. V usage is TRBV2 and J usage is TRBJ1-1; no clear D gene. The V gene's germline CDR1 is SNHLY and CDR2 FYNNEI. V lost 6 bases to trimming and J lost 0 bases, with 2 bases between them. This CDR3 has 11 amino acids. The CDR3 protein is CASSLNTEAFF. As DNA, the CDR3 is TGTGCCAGCAGCTTGAACACTGAAGCTTTCTTT.

The chain links TRBV9 to TRBJ1-1, with a possible D match to TRBD1 (5 bases). V was trimmed by 4 bases and J by 10 bases, leaving 14 bases between them. CDR1 is SGDLS and CDR2 is YYNGEE in the germline V gene. This CDR3 is 12 amino acids long. The CDR3 DNA sequence: TGTGCCAGCAGCACCTCCGGGGGGGGAGCTTTCTTT. It yields the protein CASSTSGGGAFF.

The genes are TRBV12-2 and TRBJ2-6; the table's TRBD2 call for D was not verified on the DNA. TRBV12-2 is a pseudogene locus. The CDR3 extends over 19 amino acids. The DNA of the CDR3 is TGTGCAAGTCGCCCCCCCCCGGGGGGTACGGGCTCTGGGGCCAACGTCCTGACTTTC. It specifies CASRPPPGGTGSGANVLTF.

J is TRBJ2-2 and V is TRBV9; D is undetermined. The CDR3 runs 15 residues. From germline, CDR1 is SGDLS and CDR2 YYNGEE. V was clipped by 0 bases and J by 2 bases, with 8 bases between them. CDR3 DNA sequence: TGTGCCAGCAGCGTAGTGGGCGGAAACACCGGGGAGCTGTTTTTT. Translating it yields CASSVVGGNTGELFF.

The chain has TRBV15 and TRBJ2-5; D tentatively fits TRBD1 or TRBD2 (5 bases each). CDR3 length: 14 residues. Germline values: CDR1 LNHNV, CDR2 YYDKDF (reference sequence). V lost 0 bases and J 4 bases, leaving 9 bases between the germline ends. CDR3 DNA: TGTGCCACCAGCAGAGATGGGACCCGAGAGACCCAGTACTTC. Amino acids: CATSRDGTRETQYF.

The V call is TRBV2, the J call TRBJ1-2; 11 nucleotides line up with TRBD1. Germline V gene data show CDR1 as SNHLY and CDR2 as FYNNEI. The junction had 7 bases not matched to a gene; V was cut back by 7 bases and J by 3 bases. The CDR3 consists of 15 residues. The CDR3 sequence is CASNPGTGGDYGYTF. As DNA, the CDR3 is TGTGCCAGCAACCCCGGGACAGGGGGGGACTATGGCTACACCTTC.

The genes are TRBV19 and TRBJ1-1, with D possibly being TRBD1 (5 bases). CDR1 is LNHDA, CDR2 SQIVND, per germline (reference sequence). This CDR3 is built from 13 residues. With 9 bases removed from V and 0 bases from J, the gap between germline ends came to 11 bases. Here the CDR3 DNA reads TGTGCCAGCAGAAGGGGAGTGAACACTGAAGCTTTCTTT. Translated, it gives CASRRGVNTEAFF.

This clone has a handful of counts. The V gene is TRBV5-1, the J gene TRBJ2-1; D is undetermined. CDR3 size: 15 residues. The V gene's germline CDR1 is SGHRS and CDR2 YFSETQ. V lost 4 bases to trimming and J lost 4 bases, with 15 bases between them. The CDR3 region is CASSRSLQSYNEQFF. As DNA, the CDR3 is TGCGCCAGCAGCCGATCACTCCAATCTTACAATGAGCAGTTCTTC.

The rearrangement uses TRBV7-9 and TRBJ2-4, with a tentative D call TRBD1 (6 bases). The V gene's germline CDR1 is SEHNR and CDR2 FQNEAQ (reference sequence). The CDR3 contains 19 residues. V gave up 5 bases and J gave up 0 bases, with 23 bases separating them. The CDR3 coding sequence is TGTGCCAGCAGCCCTAGGTTGACAGGCCGACCTTTAGCCAAAAACATTCAGTACTTC. Translating gives CASSPRLTGRPLAKNIQYF.

This clone was counted between two and nine times. This chain joins TRBV20-1 and TRBJ1-5; 7 bases line up with TRBD1. J gave up 5 bases and V 6 bases, and 1 base lay outside the gene matches. The CDR3 extends over 11 amino acids. CDR1 DFQATT and CDR2 SNEGSKA come from the germline V gene (reference sequence). CDR3 sequence reads: CSATGDQPQHF. CDR3 sequence (DNA): TGCAGTGCCACAGGGGATCAGCCCCAGCATTTT.

The genes are TRBV14 and TRBJ2-3, with D tentatively TRBD2 (6 bases). Germline assignment: CDR1 SGHDN and CDR2 FVKESK. The CDR3 sequence is 13 residues long. V gave up 6 bases and J gave up 3 bases, with 10 bases separating them. CDR3 sequence reads: CASSRDLTDTQYF. CDR3 nucleotides: TGTGCCAGCAGTCGGGACTTAACAGATACGCAGTATTTT.

The genes are TRBV6-5 and TRBJ2-2, with a weak D call TRBD2 (5 bases). From germline, CDR1 is MNHEY and CDR2 SVGAGI. V lost 6 bases and J lost 2, with 13 bases in between. The CDR3 runs to 15 residues. Here the CDR3 DNA reads TGTGCCAGCAGCCCCTCCGGACTTAACACCGGGGAGCTGTTTTTT. This encodes CASSPSGLNTGELFF.

The chain carries TRBV18 and TRBJ2-7; weak D call: TRBD1 (5 bases). Trimming removed 4 bases from V and 1 base from J, with 8 bases in between. The CDR3 is 13 amino acids. The germline V gene has CDR1 KGHSH and CDR2 LQKENI. CDR3 nucleotide sequence: TGTGCCAGCTCACTCAGGGTTTCCTACGAGCAGTACTTC. Translated, it gives CASSLRVSYEQYF.

A few counts support this clone. The chain combines TRBV7-9 with TRBJ1-1; unclear D gene. Germline CDR1 is SEHNR and CDR2 is FQNEAQ (reference sequence). The CDR3 runs to 16 residues. V lost 1 base and J 2 bases, leaving 14 bases between the germline ends. CDR3 DNA: TGTGCCAGCAGCTTAGTGGTGGGCGGGCGAAACACTGAAGCTTTCTTT. Amino acids: CASSLVVGGRNTEAFF.

The genes are TRBV5-4 and TRBJ2-1; 8 bases map to TRBD1. V lost 4 bases to trimming and J lost 8 bases; unmatched junction nucleotides: 17. The CDR3 loop spans 17 amino acids. Per germline, CDR1 SGHNT and CDR2 YYREEE (reference sequence). Here the CDR3 reads CASSRTPGTGTKDEQFF. DNA for the CDR3: TGTGCCAGCAGCCGGACGCCCGGGACAGGAACAAAGGATGAGCAGTTCTTC.

The rearrangement uses TRBV10-1 and TRBJ2-1; no reliable D call. Germline lookup yields CDR1 WNHNN and CDR2 SYGVQD (reference sequence). V lost 3 bases and J lost 9, with 12 bases in between. The CDR3 is 13 amino acids. Here the CDR3 reads CASSERVRGEQFF. The CDR3 region has the DNA TGCGCCAGCAGTGAAAGGGTCCGAGGTGAGCAGTTCTTC.

The V call is TRBV5-1, the J call TRBJ1-1; the D is unclear. In germline, CDR1 is SGHRS, CDR2 YFSETQ. V was trimmed by 4 bases and J by 2 bases, leaving 9 bases between them. The CDR3 covers 13 residues. The CDR3 DNA follows: TGCGCCAGCAGCGTTGGCCCTAACACTGAAGCTTTCTTT. Translation gives CASSVGPNTEAFF.

V is TRBV5-5 and J is TRBJ2-1; the match to TRBD1 covers 8 bases. Germline V gene data show CDR1 as SGHKS and CDR2 as YYEKEE (reference sequence). The CDR3 runs to 17 residues. J gave up 0 bases and V 3 bases, and 8 bases lay outside the gene matches. In DNA form, the CDR3 reads TGTGCCAGCAGCTCCTCTCTGACAGGGGCCTCCTACAATGAGCAGTTCTTC. Translated, it gives CASSSSLTGASYNEQFF.

This chain links TRBV11-1 with TRBJ2-6, with 10 bases fitting TRBD1. Germline V CDR1 and CDR2: SGHAT, FQDESV (reference sequence). This CDR3 region has 16 residues. With 4 bases clipped from V and 2 bases from J, the junction kept 2 bases outside the gene matches. The CDR3 is CASSWGTGAGANVLTF. The CDR3 nucleotides are TGTGCCAGCAGCTGGGGGACAGGGGCTGGGGCCAACGTCCTGACTTTC.

This clone was found once. The chain has TRBV18 and TRBJ2-7, with D maybe TRBD1 (6 bases). This CDR3 contains 14 residues. CDR1 is KGHSH, CDR2 LQKENI, per germline. With 3 bases removed from V and 3 bases from J, the gap between germline ends came to 12 bases. CDR3 amino acids: CASSPGQSFYEQYF. The CDR3 DNA reads as TGTGCCAGCTCACCCGGACAGAGCTTCTACGAGCAGTACTTC.

The rearrangement joins TRBV4-1 to TRBJ2-5; maybe TRBD1 (6 bases). Germline V lookup: CDR1 MGHRA, CDR2 YSYEKL. Between the trimmed V and J ends, which lost 1 base and 11 bases, there was a span of 26 bases. The CDR3 contains 17 residues. CDR3 sequence reads: CASSQVPPLEAPGEQYF. Here the CDR3 DNA reads TGCGCCAGCAGCCAAGTCCCTCCTCTAGAAGCCCCAGGGGAGCAGTACTTC.